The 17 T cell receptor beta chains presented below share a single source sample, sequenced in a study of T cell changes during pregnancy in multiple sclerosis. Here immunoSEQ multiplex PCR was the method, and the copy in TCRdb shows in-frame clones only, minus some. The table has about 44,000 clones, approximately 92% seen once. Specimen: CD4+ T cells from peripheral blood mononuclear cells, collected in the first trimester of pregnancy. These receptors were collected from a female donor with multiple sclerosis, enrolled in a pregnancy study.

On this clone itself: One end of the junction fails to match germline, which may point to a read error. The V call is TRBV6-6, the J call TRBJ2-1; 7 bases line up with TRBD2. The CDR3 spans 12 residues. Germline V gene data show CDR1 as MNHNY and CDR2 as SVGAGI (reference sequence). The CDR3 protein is CASSYLSPAGVF. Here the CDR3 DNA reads TGTGCCAGCAGTTACTTATCACCCGCGGGGGTCTTC.

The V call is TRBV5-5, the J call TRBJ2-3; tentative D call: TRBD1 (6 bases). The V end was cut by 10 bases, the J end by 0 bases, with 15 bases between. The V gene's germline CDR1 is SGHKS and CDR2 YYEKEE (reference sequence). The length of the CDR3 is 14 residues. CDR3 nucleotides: TGTGCCTCAAGGCAGGGGCCGAGCACAGATACGCAGTATTTT. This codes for CASRQGPSTDTQYF.

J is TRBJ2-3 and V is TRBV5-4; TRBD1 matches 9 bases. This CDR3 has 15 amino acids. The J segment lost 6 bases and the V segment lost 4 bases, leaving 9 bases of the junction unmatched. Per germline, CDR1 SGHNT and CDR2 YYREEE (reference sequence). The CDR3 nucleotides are TGTGCCAGCAGCCCCCGGGACAGGGTGGCCGATACGCAGTATTTT. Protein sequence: CASSPRDRVADTQYF.

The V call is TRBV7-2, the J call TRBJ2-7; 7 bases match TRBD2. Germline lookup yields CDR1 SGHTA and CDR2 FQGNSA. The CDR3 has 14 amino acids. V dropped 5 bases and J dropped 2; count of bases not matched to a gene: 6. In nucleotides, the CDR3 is TGTGCCAGCAGCCGCGGGGGAGCCACCTACGAGCAGTACTTC. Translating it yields CASSRGGATYEQYF.

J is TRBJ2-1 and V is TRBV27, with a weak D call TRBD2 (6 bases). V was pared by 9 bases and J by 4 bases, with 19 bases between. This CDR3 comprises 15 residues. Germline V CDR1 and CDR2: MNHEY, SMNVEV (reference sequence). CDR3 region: CASTPWGGKYNEQFF. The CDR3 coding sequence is TGTGCCAGTACCCCGTGGGGAGGAAAGTACAATGAGCAGTTCTTC.

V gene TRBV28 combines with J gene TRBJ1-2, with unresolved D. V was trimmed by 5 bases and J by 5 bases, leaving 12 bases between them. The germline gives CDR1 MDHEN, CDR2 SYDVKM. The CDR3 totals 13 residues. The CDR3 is CASSLQRRYGYTF. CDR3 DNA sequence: TGTGCCAGCAGTCTACAGAGGAGGTATGGCTACACCTTC.

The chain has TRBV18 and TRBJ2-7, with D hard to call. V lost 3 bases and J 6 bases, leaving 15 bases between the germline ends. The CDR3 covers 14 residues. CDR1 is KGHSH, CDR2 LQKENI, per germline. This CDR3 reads CASSPATPPTEQYF. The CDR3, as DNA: TGTGCCAGCTCACCGGCAACACCACCCACCGAGCAGTACTTC.

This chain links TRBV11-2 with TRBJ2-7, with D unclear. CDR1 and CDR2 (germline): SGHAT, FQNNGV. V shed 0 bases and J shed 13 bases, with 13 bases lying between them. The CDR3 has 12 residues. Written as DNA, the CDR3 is TGTGCCAGCAGCTTAGATCTGAGTAGTCCTTACTTC. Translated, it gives CASSLDLSSPYF.

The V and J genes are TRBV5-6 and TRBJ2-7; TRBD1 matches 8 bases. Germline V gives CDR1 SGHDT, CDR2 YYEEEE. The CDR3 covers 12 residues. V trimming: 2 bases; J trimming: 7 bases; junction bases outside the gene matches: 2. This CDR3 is CASSFRGLEQYF. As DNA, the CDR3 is TGTGCCAGCAGCTTCAGGGGGCTTGAGCAGTACTTC. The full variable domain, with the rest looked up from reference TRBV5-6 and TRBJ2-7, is DAGVTQSPTHLIKTRGQQVTLRCSPKSGHDTVSWYQQALGQGPQFIFQYYEEEERQRGNFPDRFSGHQFPNYSSELNVNALLLGDSALYLCASSFRGLEQYFGPGTRLTVT.

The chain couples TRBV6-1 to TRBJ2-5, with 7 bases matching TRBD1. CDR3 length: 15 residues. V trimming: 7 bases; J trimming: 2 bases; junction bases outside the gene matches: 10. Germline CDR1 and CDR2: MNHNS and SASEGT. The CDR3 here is CASNGDRPKQETQYF. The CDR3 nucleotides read TGTGCCAGCAACGGGGACAGACCCAAACAAGAGACCCAGTACTTC.

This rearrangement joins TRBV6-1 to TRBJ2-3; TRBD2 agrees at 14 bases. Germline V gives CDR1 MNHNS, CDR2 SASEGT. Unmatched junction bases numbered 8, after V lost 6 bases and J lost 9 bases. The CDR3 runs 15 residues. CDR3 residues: CASRPTSGRAETQYF. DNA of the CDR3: TGTGCCAGCAGACCGACTAGCGGGAGGGCGGAAACGCAGTATTTT.

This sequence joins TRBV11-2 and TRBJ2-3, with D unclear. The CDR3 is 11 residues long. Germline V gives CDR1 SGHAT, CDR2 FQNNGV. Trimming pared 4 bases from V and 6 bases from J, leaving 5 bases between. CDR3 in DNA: TGTGCCAGCAGCTGGAGTGATACGCAGTATTTT. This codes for CASSWSDTQYF.

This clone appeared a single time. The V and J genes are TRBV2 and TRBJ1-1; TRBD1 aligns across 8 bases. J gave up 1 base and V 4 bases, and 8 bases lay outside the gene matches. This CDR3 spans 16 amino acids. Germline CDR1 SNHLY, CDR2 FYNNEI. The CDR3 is CASSVRAGGRNTEAFF. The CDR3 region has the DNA TGTGCCAGCAGTGTAAGGGCAGGGGGCAGGAACACTGAAGCTTTCTTT.

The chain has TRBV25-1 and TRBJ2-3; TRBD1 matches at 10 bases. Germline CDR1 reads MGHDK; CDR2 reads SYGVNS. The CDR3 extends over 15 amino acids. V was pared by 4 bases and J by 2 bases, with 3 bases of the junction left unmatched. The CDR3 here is CASSGQGAITDTQYF. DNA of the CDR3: TGTGCCAGCAGTGGACAGGGGGCCATCACAGATACGCAGTATTTT.

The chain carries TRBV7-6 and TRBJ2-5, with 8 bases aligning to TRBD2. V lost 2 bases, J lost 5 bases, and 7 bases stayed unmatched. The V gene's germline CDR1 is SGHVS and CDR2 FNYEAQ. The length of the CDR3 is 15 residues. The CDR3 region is CASSLIPSGGETQYF. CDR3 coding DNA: TGTGCCAGCAGCTTAATACCATCGGGAGGGGAGACCCAGTACTTC.

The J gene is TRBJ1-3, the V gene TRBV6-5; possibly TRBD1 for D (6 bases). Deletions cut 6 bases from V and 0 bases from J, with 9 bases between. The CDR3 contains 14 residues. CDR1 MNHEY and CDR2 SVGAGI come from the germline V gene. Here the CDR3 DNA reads TGTGCCAGCAGAACAGGGTCCTCTGGAAACACCATATATTTT. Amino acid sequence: CASRTGSSGNTIYF.

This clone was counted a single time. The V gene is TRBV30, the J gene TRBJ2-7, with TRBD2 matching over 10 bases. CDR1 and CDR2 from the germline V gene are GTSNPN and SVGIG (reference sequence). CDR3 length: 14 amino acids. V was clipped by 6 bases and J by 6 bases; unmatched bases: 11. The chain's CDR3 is CACPSEREGSEQYF. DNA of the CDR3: TGTGCCTGCCCTAGTGAGCGGGAGGGGAGCGAGCAGTACTTC. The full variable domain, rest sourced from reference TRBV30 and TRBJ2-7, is SQTIHQWPATLVQPVGSPLSLECTVEGTSNPNLYWYRQAAGRGLQLLFYSVGIGQISSEVPQNLSASRPQDRQFILSSKKLLLSDSGFYLCACPSEREGSEQYFGPGTRLTVT.